These 10 T cell receptor beta chains originate from one sample sequenced in a study of cytomegalovirus exposure and HLA in healthy donors. 60 Vbeta and 13 Jbeta primers were used in PCR. Produced via immunoSEQ multiplex PCR; TCRdb's table is partial and in-frame only. The sample records 65,000 to 75,000 clones, under 85% being singletons. Sequencing input: PBMCs. The origin of the receptors is a woman aged 55 to 70 in good health and CMV-seropositive.

The CDR3, as DNA: TGTGCCAGCAGCTTAGACAGGGGTTTCAATCAGCCCCAGCATTTT. Its protein product is CASSLDRGFNQPQHF. The chain combines TRBV7-8 with TRBJ1-5, with TRBD1 matching over 7 bases. After removal of 1 base from V and 3 bases from J, the junction contained 3 bases not matched to a gene. Germline lookup yields CDR1 SGHVS and CDR2 FQNEAQ. This CDR3 comprises 15 residues.

There are a few counts of this clone. V usage is TRBV5-4 and J usage is TRBJ1-5; D remains unclear. Germline V gene sequence: CDR1 SGHNT, CDR2 YYREEE (reference sequence). The CDR3 runs 13 residues. The V end was cut by 4 bases, the J end by 0 bases, with 5 bases between. The DNA of the CDR3 is TGTGCCAGCAGCACTGATAGCAATCAGCCCCAGCATTTT. Translating it yields CASSTDSNQPQHF.

This clone was observed once. The chain combines TRBV5-1 with TRBJ2-2, with 7 nucleotides matching TRBD2. The germline CDR1 and CDR2 sequences are SGHRS and YFSETQ. The length of the CDR3 is 14 residues. The junction had 6 bases not matched to a gene; V was cut back by 3 bases and J by 7 bases. As DNA, the CDR3 is TGCGCCAGCAGCTCAGGACTAGACGGCGGGGAGCTGTTTTTT. Its translation: CASSSGLDGGELFF.

Notes on this clone: As the CDR3 is not closed by the conserved phenylalanine or tryptophan, this likely results from a read error. Because the CDR3's place on the DNA is in doubt, the DNA is left out and the CDR3 is given as listed by TCRdb. The rearrangement uses TRBV10-3 and TRBJ1-1. The length of the CDR3 is 13 amino acids, counting both ends. The germline gives CDR1 ENHRY, CDR2 SYGVKD. Here the CDR3 reads CAIRGGANTEALV.

V and J are TRBV9 and TRBJ1-5; TRBD1 might be the D (6 bases). Germline V gene sequence: CDR1 SGDLS, CDR2 YYNGEE. This CDR3 is 16 amino acids long. Trimming shortened V by 4 bases and J by 4 bases, and 18 bases separated the two germline ends. The CDR3 protein is CASSLGPHRDNQPQHF. CDR3 coding DNA: TGTGCCAGCAGCCTCGGGCCGCACAGGGATAATCAGCCCCAGCATTTT.

In this sample, this clone turned up a few times. The rearrangement joins TRBV7-2 to TRBJ2-1; TRBD2 matches at 8 bases. The CDR3 has 16 amino acids. Germline V lookup: CDR1 SGHTA, CDR2 FQGNSA. The J segment lost 4 bases and the V segment lost 3 bases, leaving 8 bases of the junction unmatched. The CDR3 nucleotides read TGTGCCAGCAGCTTGACCGGGACTAGGGGATACAATGAGCAGTTCTTC. This translates into CASSLTGTRGYNEQFF.

V is TRBV30 and J is TRBJ1-4, with a possible D match to TRBD1 (6 bases). The CDR3 extends over 13 amino acids. V lost 2 bases and J 8 bases, leaving 12 bases between the germline ends. The germline V gene encodes CDR1 GTSNPN and CDR2 SVGIG (reference sequence). Here the CDR3 DNA reads TGTGCCTGGAGTTTACAGGGAACGGAAAAACTGTTTTTT. This gives the protein CAWSLQGTEKLFF.

The genes are TRBV6-6 and TRBJ1-1; 7 nucleotides match TRBD1. Germline V CDR1 and CDR2: MNHNY, SVGAGI (reference sequence). The V segment lost 4 bases and the J segment 7 bases; nucleotides outside the gene matches: 6. The CDR3 runs 13 residues. CDR3 DNA: TGTGCCAGCAGTTCCGCGAGGGACAGTGAAGCTTTCTTT. Translation: CASSSARDSEAFF.

The chain employs TRBV6-1 and TRBJ2-2; 7 bases map to TRBD2. The J segment lost 1 base and the V segment lost 3 bases, leaving 2 bases of the junction unmatched. Germline values: CDR1 MNHNS, CDR2 SASEGT. This CDR3 contains 15 residues. The CDR3 DNA reads as TGTGCCAGCAGTGACTGGGGGGGGAACACCGGGGAGCTGTTTTTT. Its translation: CASSDWGGNTGELFF.

The genes are TRBV10-3 and TRBJ2-5, with 10 bases that match TRBD1. The germline CDR1 and CDR2 sequences are ENHRY and SYGVKD. V gave up 4 bases and J gave up 5 bases; unmatched junction bases: 7. CDR3 length: 15 amino acids. CDR3 sequence reads: CAISALTGGGETQYF. As DNA, the CDR3 is TGTGCCATCAGTGCGTTGACAGGGGGCGGGGAGACCCAGTACTTC.